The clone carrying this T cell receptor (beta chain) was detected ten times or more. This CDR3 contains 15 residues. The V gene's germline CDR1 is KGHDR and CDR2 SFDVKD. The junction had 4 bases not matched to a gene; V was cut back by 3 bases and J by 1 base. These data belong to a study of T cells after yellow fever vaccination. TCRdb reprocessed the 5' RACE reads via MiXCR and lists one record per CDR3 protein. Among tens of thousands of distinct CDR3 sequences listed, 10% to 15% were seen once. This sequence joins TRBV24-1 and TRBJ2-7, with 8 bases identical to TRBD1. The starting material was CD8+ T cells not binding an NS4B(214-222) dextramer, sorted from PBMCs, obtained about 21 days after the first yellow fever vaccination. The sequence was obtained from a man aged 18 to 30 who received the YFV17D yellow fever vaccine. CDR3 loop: CATSDRQGPSYEQYV. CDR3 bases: TGTGCCACCAGTGATAGACAGGGGCCTTCCTACGAGCAGTACGTC.